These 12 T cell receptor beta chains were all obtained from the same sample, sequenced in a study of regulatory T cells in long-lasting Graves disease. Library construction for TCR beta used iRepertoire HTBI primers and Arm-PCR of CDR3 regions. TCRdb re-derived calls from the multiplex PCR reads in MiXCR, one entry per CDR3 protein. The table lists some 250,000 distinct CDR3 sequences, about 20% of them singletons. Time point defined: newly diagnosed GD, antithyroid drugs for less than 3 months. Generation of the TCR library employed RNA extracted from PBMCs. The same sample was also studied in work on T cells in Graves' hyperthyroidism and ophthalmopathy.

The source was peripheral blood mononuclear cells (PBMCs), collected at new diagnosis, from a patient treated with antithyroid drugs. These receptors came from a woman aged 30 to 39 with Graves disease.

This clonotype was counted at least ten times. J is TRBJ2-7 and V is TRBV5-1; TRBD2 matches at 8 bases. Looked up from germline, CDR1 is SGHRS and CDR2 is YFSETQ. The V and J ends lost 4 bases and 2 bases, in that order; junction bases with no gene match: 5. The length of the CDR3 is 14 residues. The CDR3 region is CASSRGGATYEQYF. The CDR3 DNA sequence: TGCGCCAGCAGCCGGGGGGGCGCAACCTACGAGCAGTACTTC.

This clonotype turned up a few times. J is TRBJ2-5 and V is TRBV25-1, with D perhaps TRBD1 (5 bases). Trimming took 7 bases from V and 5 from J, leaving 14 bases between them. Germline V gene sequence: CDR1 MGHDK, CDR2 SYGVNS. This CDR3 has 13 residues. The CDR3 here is CASKPTGWETQYF. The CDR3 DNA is TGTGCCAGCAAGCCCACAGGCTGGGAGACCCAGTACTTC. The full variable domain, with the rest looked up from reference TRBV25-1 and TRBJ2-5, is EADIYQTPRYLVIGTGKKITLECSQTMGHDKMYWYQQDPGMELHLIHYSYGVNSTEKGDLSSESTVSRIRTEHFPLTLESARPSHTSQYLCASKPTGWETQYFGPGTRLLVL.

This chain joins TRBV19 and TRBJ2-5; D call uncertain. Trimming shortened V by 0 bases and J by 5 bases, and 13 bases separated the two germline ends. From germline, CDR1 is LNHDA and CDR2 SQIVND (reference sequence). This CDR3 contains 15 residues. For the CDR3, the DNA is TGTGCCAGTAGTATAGATCTTCGGCCCCAGGAGACCCAGTACTTC. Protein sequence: CASSIDLRPQETQYF.

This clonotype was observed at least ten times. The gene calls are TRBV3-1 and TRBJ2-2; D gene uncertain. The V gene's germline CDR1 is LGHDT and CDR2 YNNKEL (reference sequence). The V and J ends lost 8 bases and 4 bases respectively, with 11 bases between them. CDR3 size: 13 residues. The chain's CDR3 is CASQNGGTGELFF. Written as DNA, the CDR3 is TGTGCCAGCCAAAACGGCGGCACCGGGGAGCTGTTTTTT.

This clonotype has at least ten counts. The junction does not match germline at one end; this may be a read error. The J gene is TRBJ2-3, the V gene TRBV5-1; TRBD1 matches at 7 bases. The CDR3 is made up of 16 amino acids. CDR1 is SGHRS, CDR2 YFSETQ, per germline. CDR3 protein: CASSIGTVGATDTQYF. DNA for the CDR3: TGTGCCAGCAGCATAGGGACAGTGGGCGCCACAGATACGCAGTATTTT.

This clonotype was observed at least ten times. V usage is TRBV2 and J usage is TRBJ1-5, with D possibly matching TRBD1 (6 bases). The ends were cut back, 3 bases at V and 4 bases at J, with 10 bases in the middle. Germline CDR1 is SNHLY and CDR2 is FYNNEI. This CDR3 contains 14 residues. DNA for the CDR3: TGTGCCAGCAGTGAGGACAGCCATAATCAGCCCCAGCATTTT. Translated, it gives CASSEDSHNQPQHF.

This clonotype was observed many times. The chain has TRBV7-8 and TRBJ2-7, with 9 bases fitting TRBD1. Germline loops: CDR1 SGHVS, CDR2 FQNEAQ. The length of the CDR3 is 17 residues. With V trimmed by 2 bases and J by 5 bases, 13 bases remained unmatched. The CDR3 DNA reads TGTGCCAGCAGCTTAAAATCCCGGGACAGGGCATTCCACGAGCAGTACTTC. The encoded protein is CASSLKSRDRAFHEQYF.

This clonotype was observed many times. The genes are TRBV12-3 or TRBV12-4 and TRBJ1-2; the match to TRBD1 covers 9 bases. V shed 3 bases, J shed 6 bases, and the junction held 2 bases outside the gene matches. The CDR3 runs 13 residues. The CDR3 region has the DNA TGTGCCAGCAGTTTTGGGACAGGGAATGGCTACACCTTC. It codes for CASSFGTGNGYTF.

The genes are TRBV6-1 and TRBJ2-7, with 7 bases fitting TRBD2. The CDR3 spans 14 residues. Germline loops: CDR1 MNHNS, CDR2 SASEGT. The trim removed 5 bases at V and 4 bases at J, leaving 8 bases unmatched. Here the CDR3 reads CASSPPGGTYEQYF. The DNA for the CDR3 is TGTGCCAGCAGTCCGCCGGGGGGTACATACGAGCAGTACTTC.

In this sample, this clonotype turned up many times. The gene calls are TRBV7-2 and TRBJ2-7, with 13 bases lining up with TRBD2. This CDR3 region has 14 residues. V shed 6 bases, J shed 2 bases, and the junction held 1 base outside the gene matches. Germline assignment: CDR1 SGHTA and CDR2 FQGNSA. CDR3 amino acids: CASRTSGGAYEQYF. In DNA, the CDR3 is TGTGCCAGCAGAACTAGCGGGGGGGCCTACGAGCAGTACTTC.

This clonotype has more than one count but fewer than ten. The CDR3 spells CSVNSNEKLFF. The CDR3 DNA sequence: TGCAGCGTTAATAGTAATGAAAAACTGTTTTTT. The chain employs TRBV29-1 and TRBJ1-4; no firm D call. V was shortened by 5 bases and J by 4 bases, with 5 bases between the two germline ends. Germline CDR1 and CDR2: SQVTM and ANQGSEA. The CDR3 sequence is 11 residues long. Combining the CDR3 with reference TRBV29-1 and TRBJ1-4 gives the whole variable domain SAVISQKPSRDICQRGTSLTIQCQVDSQVTMMFWYRQQPGQSLTLIATANQGSEATYESGFVIDKFPISRPNLTFSTLTVSNMSPEDSSIYLCSVNSNEKLFFGSGTQLSVL.

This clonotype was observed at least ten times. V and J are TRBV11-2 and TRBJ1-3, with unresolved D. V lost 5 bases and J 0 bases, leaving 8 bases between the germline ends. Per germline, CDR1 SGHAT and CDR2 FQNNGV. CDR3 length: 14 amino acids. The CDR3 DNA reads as TGTGCCAGCAGCGTACAAAGCTCTGGAAACACCATATATTTT. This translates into CASSVQSSGNTIYF.